The 8 T cell receptor beta chains in this list originate from one sample, sequenced in a study of shared clonotypes between healthy human individuals. Some clones are missing from TCRdb's copy, which holds only in-frame ones; the method was immunoSEQ multiplex PCR. The table lists 950,000 to 1,100,000 clones, about 74% of them singletons. The sample comprised memory CD4+ T cells sorted from blood. Described subset: CD45RA-negative fraction. These receptors came from a man between 18 and 35 years old in good health.

V is TRBV6-1 and J is TRBJ1-1, with a weak D call TRBD1 (6 bases). Germline values: CDR1 MNHNS, CDR2 SASEGT. V gave up 8 bases and J gave up 4 bases, with 14 bases separating them. CDR3 size: 13 residues. CDR3 sequence reads: CASCTGKTTEAFF. CDR3 in DNA: TGTGCCAGCTGTACAGGGAAGACCACTGAAGCTTTCTTT.

The chain employs TRBV7-9 and TRBJ2-4; D tentatively fits TRBD1 or TRBD2 (5 bases each). The germline CDR1 and CDR2 sequences are SEHNR and FQNEAQ (reference sequence). This CDR3 contains 14 residues. V was cut by 0 bases and J by 8 bases, with 11 bases left in between. The CDR3 loop reads CASSLASQGDIQYF. The CDR3 coding sequence is TGTGCCAGCAGCTTAGCGAGCCAGGGAGACATTCAGTACTTC.

The gene calls are TRBV11-2 and TRBJ2-1; TRBD2 matches at 13 bases. Per the germline V gene, CDR1 is SGHAT and CDR2 is FQNNGV. The CDR3 covers 15 residues. J lost 6 bases, V lost 4 bases, and 3 bases had no gene match. The DNA of the CDR3 is TGTGCCAGCAGCTCGGGACTAGCGGGGCCCAATGAGCAGTTCTTC. Its protein is CASSSGLAGPNEQFF.

The chain combines TRBV21-1 with TRBJ2-7; TRBD2 is the table's D call and was not checked against the DNA. TRBV21-1 is recorded as a pseudogene. The CDR3 loop spans 14 amino acids. The CDR3, as DNA: TGTGCCAGCAGCAAGCCGGGTCACTCCTACGAGCAGTACTTC. This translates into CASSKPGHSYEQYF.

The rearrangement uses TRBV7-8 and TRBJ2-7, with 8 positions matching TRBD1. The germline CDR1 and CDR2 sequences are SGHVS and FQNEAQ. This CDR3 spans 14 amino acids. The CDR3 DNA sequence: TGTGGCACAGGTGACAGGGGTTATGCCTACGAGCAGTACTTC. It translates to CGTGDRGYAYEQYF. The full variable domain, completed using reference TRBV7-8 and TRBJ2-7, is GAGVSQSPRYKVAKRGQDVALRCDPISGHVSLFWYQQALGQGPEFLTYFQNEAQLDKSGLPSDRFFAERPEGSVSTLKIQRTQQEDSAVYLCGTGDRGYAYEQYFGPGTRLTVT.

The chain recombines TRBV15 with TRBJ1-4; TRBD1 agrees at 7 bases. CDR1 and CDR2 (germline): LNHNV, YYDKDF (reference sequence). The ends lost 2 bases at V and 4 bases at J; junction bases unmatched: 7. This CDR3 has 16 residues. CDR3 nucleotides: TGTGCCACCAGCAGATCGGGGACAGCCAGTAATGAAAAACTGTTTTTT. Translated, it gives CATSRSGTASNEKLFF.

The V call is TRBV29-1, the J call TRBJ2-5; TRBD1 aligns across 7 bases. TRBJ2-7 matches the DNA end more closely, so the J call is doubtful. Germline lookup yields CDR1 SQVTM and CDR2 ANQGSEA. The CDR3 contains 16 residues. The CDR3 sequence: CSVESPRGQSSYEQYF. CDR3 DNA: TGCAGCGTTGAGTCCCCCAGGGGACAGAGCTCCTACGAGCAGTACTTC.

The chain couples TRBV6-4 to TRBJ2-3, with a weak D call TRBD2 (5 bases). The germline V gene has CDR1 MRHNA and CDR2 SNTAGT. The ends were cut back, 8 bases at V and 0 bases at J, with 15 bases in the middle. The CDR3 has 15 amino acids. The CDR3 spells CASGSPGSSTDTQYF. For the CDR3, the DNA is TGTGCCAGCGGCTCGCCGGGATCTAGCACAGATACGCAGTATTTT.